This TCR beta chain comes out of a study of shared clonotypes between healthy human individuals. Study-wide context: Donor ages ranged 18 to 49 years: two women, three men. Study findings and constraints: As a rule, naive subsets had a larger estimated richness than memory subsets. Shared clonotypes across all four donors exceeded non-shared ones in generation probability.

Trimming shortened V by 7 bases and J by 2 bases, and 17 bases separated the two germline ends. The CDR3 totals 14 residues. Germline CDR1 is SQVTM and CDR2 is ANQGSEA. An assay was performed, and its level was deep. Here immunoSEQ multiplex PCR was the method, and the copy in TCRdb shows in-frame clones only, minus some. The sample includes 2 million to 2.5 million clones, under 95% of them seen just once. Remarks on this clone: Its antigen is unknown.

The receptor was isolated from a man between 18 and 29 years old in good health. Some clones in this sample may be carry-over from other donors' samples. Specimen: naive CD4+ T cells from PBMCs. Subset reported: CD45RA+ positively selected. The V call is TRBV29-1, the J call TRBJ1-1, with TRBD1 as a possible D gene (5 bases). The CDR3 DNA reads as TGCAGCGACCTCCGCGGGGCTGGTAACACTGAAGCTTTCTTT. As protein: CSDLRGAGNTEAFF. The full variable domain, in which reference TRBV29-1 and TRBJ1-1 provide the parts outside the CDR3, is SAVISQKPSRDICQRGTSLTIQCQVDSQVTMMFWYRQQPGQSLTLIATANQGSEATYESGFVIDKFPISRPNLTFSTLTVSNMSPEDSSIYLCSDLRGAGNTEAFFGQGTRLTVV.